The entry that follows covers one T cell receptor beta chain sequence. The antigen is not known. Profiled with immunoSEQ multiplex PCR; TCRdb holds only in-frame clones, not every one. This sample has 100,000 to 120,000 clones, with just under 95% found just once. This entry belongs to a study of T cell responses to AZD1222 COVID-19 vaccine. Study-wide points: Seropositive AZD1222 recipients at baseline numbered only 6 or 7.

The germline gives CDR1 SGHRS, CDR2 YFSETQ. This CDR3 spans 15 amino acids. V shed 4 bases, J shed 1 base, and the junction held 7 bases outside the gene matches. The sequence was collected from an adult who received the AZD1222 COVID-19 vaccine. The chain carries TRBV5-1 and TRBJ1-1; 7 bases map to TRBD1. Sequenced here: peripheral blood, sampled 28 days after the second AZD1222 dose. The CDR3 loop reads CASSRGTGANTEAFF. The CDR3 nucleotides are TGCGCCAGCAGCCGGGGTACAGGGGCGAACACTGAAGCTTTCTTT.